This record looks at one TCR beta chain sequence and its context. It lacks a known antigen. Base qualities are not provided; no much larger clone lies one nucleotide away. The data belong to a study of neurological immune-mediated disorders (dated by TCRdb to between 2018 and 2021). Concerning the study at large: The study compared peripheral blood TCR-beta repertoires of HTLV-I-associated myelopathy (HAM/TSP) patients, multiple sclerosis patients and healthy controls using UMI-based sequencing. Of the approximately 66 subjects in the cohort, some 15 were HAM/TSP patients, around 34 were multiple sclerosis patients, and roughly 20 were healthy controls. Alongside PBMC samples, the set of more than 85 TCR-beta libraries contained longitudinal samples, technical triplicates, and paired CD4+ and CD8+ T-cell subsets that had been sorted. Longitudinal HAM/TSP and healthy donors had 3 time-points each (3-40 month intervals). Study-wide findings and limitations: Across subjects, expanded clones never shared an identical CDR3 amino acid sequence, which suggests that the TCR-beta repertoires in every group were private. TCR clonal expansion was greatest in HAM/TSP patients and smallest in MS patients, who ranked below even healthy controls.

The CDR3 goes from the cysteine to the phenylalanine over 14 residues. The CDR3 DNA has 42 bases and is translated from base 1. The junction shows trimming of 10 bases on V and 3 bases on J, plus 16 bases between the germline ends. Sequences MGHRA (CDR1) and YSYEKL (CDR2) are obtained from the germline V gene. In the paper's terms, the time point label means: longitudinal time-point 2. Unsorted PBMC libraries were generated from 2 million PBMCs stored in RNAlater at -80 °C until RNA extraction. Peripheral blood was subjected to Ficoll-Hypaque density gradient centrifugation to isolate PBMCs, which were then cryopreserved in liquid nitrogen. To synthesize cDNA, template-switch 5'RACE was performed with a primer carrying a 10-nucleotide random unique molecular identifier so that each TCR transcript was tagged. Each sequencing run produced over 160 million TCR-beta sequences covering 15-18 subjects. Total RNA was extracted with the RNeasy kit. TCR-beta VDJ regions were amplified with primers for the TCR constant region and the 5'RACE anchor, using the KAPA Real-time Library Amplification kit. Sample indexes and Illumina adaptors were added in a first PCR, and a second PCR then increased library yield. The roughly 650 bp TCR product was size-selected on a 2% E-gel SizeSelection system after Ampure bead purification. Library quality was checked on a Bioanalyzer, concentration was measured with Qubit, and libraries were quantified with the Kapa Library Quantification kit before pooling. An Illumina HiSeq 2500 was used to sequence the libraries paired-end at 2 x 150 bp. To increase sequence diversity, about 25-31% phiX was spiked into each library pool. The source study handled its data this way. The UMI-based MiGEC pipeline processed quality-filtered reads and removed over 80% of raw TCR sequences during error correction. VDJ genes were aligned to IMGT germline references, and each clonotype was defined by a unique CDR3 amino acid sequence together with V-J genes. Clonal expansion, Shannon diversity and CDR3 relatedness were evaluated with VDJtools (CalcPairwiseDistances, ClusterSamples), while phylogenetic trees were built in CLCbio workbench. A clone was classed as expanded if it had 8 or more unique UMIs, a cutoff based on coefficient-of-variation modelling across technical triplicates. TCRdb reworked the public reads: Q25 trimming with fastp, MiXCR clone assembly, productive beta chains retained. Here each entry gathers all rows of one CDR3 protein and keeps the most common genes and DNA. These V and J calls originate from TCRdb's pipeline instead of the authors' own analysis. Here the sample has approximately 89,000 distinct CDR3 sequences; roughly an eighth occur a single time. The ten largest clonotypes hold roughly 5% of the sample.

The sequence was obtained from a female donor with HTLV-1-associated myelopathy (HAM/TSP). The source material was PBMCs. The chain links TRBV4-1 with TRBJ1-5; no D gene can be assigned with confidence. The DNA sequence is as follows: TGCGCCATCTATCCCCAGGTAAACAATCAGCCCCAGCATTTT. It codes for CAIYPQVNNQPQHF.